This T cell receptor (beta chain) was observed in a study of T-cell memory formation after mild COVID-19. This clonotype was picked up a small number of times. Researchers used 5'RACE with constant-segment primers to make TCR alpha and TCR beta cDNA libraries that carry sample barcodes and UMIs. TCRdb recomputed calls from the 5' RACE reads with MiXCR, one row per CDR3 protein. The data hold 550,000 to 600,000 distinct CDR3 sequences, with about 20% observed a single time. Sequencing was performed on PBMCs or a T cell subset sorted from them (not recorded which). The origin of this receptor is an adult woman who had mild COVID-19 (a few samples of this study predate the infection). Cell type and time point are not known.

The CDR3 spells CASSLEATFTEAFF. CDR3 in DNA: TGCGCCAGCAGCTTAGAAGCTACCTTCACTGAAGCTTTCTTT. The chain recombines TRBV5-1 with TRBJ1-1; no clear D. CDR3 length: 14 amino acids. Germline CDR1 reads SGHRS; CDR2 reads YFSETQ. V lost 2 bases to trimming and J lost 4 bases, with 12 bases between them.